The rows below give T cell receptor beta chains drawn from one sample of a study of blood T cell repertoires in COVID-19. Sequenced by immunoSEQ multiplex PCR; TCRdb stores in-frame clones only, minus some. The data contain almost 400,000 clones, about 87% of them singletons. Sample: peripheral blood. The receptor source for this set is a woman aged 60-75 years with COVID-19, enrolled during active disease. Both conserved end residues are part of each CDR3. A D gene is named only where the DNA matches it firmly. Some rows mark clone size as missing; the rest say once, few, many or name a class of expanded clone.

cdr3_aa: CATSDATAGAGVSNEQFF; cdr3_nt: TGTGCCACCAGTGATGCTACCGCCGGGGCGGGGGTGTCTAATGAGCAGTTCTTC; j_call: TRBJ2-1; v_call: TRBV24-1; clone_size: -; d_call: TRBD2
cdr3_aa: CASSLFRTYRETDTQYF; cdr3_nt: TGTGCCAGCAGTTTATTCCGGACTTACAGGGAAACAGATACGCAGTATTTT; j_call: TRBJ2-3; v_call: TRBV28; clone_size: -; d_call: -
cdr3_aa: CASRQTGSTEAFF; cdr3_nt: TGTGCCAGCAGGCAGACAGGGAGCACTGAAGCTTTCTTT; j_call: TRBJ1-1; v_call: TRBV27; clone_size: once; d_call: TRBD1
cdr3_aa: CASSDRLGFQPQHF; cdr3_nt: TGTGCCAGCAGTGACAGGTTGGGTTTCCAGCCCCAGCATTTT; j_call: TRBJ1-5; v_call: TRBV25-1; clone_size: few; d_call: -
cdr3_aa: CASSQTGGPAETQYF; cdr3_nt: TGTGCCAGCAGCCAGACAGGGGGCCCCGCAGAGACCCAGTACTTC; j_call: TRBJ2-5; v_call: TRBV7-3; clone_size: -; d_call: TRBD1
cdr3_aa: CASSQTQRQETQYF; cdr3_nt: TGCGCCAGCAGCCAAACTCAGCGCCAAGAGACCCAGTACTTC; j_call: TRBJ2-5; v_call: TRBV4-1; clone_size: -; d_call: -
cdr3_aa: CASSFTGLFYEQYF; cdr3_nt: TGTGCCAGCAGCTTTACAGGGTTATTCTACGAGCAGTACTTC; j_call: TRBJ2-7; v_call: TRBV7-9; clone_size: -; d_call: -
cdr3_aa: CASSYSRHRGDEKLFF; cdr3_nt: TGTGCCAGCAGTTACTCGAGGCACAGGGGGGATGAAAAACTGTTTTTT; j_call: TRBJ1-4; v_call: TRBV6-5; clone_size: -; d_call: TRBD1
cdr3_aa: CASSQDGGGVDNEQFF; cdr3_nt: TGTGCCAGCAGCCAAGACGGCGGGGGCGTCGACAATGAGCAGTTCTTC; j_call: TRBJ2-1; v_call: TRBV14; clone_size: many; d_call: -
cdr3_aa: CASSISGRGVNEQYF; cdr3_nt: TGTGCCAGCAGTATCTCTGGGCGGGGCGTGAACGAGCAGTACTTC; j_call: TRBJ2-7; v_call: TRBV6-5; clone_size: -; d_call: -
cdr3_aa: CAISGSGTGDYEQYF; cdr3_nt: TGTGCCATCAGTGGATCCGGGACAGGGGACTACGAGCAGTACTTC; j_call: TRBJ2-7; v_call: TRBV10-3; clone_size: -; d_call: TRBD1
cdr3_aa: CATSTYTDTQYF; cdr3_nt: TGTGCCACCAGTACTTACACAGATACGCAGTATTTT; j_call: TRBJ2-3; v_call: TRBV24-1; clone_size: -; d_call: -
cdr3_aa: CASSQSRVERETQYF; cdr3_nt: TGTGCCAGCAGCCAATCCAGGGTTGAAAGAGAGACCCAGTACTTC; j_call: TRBJ2-5; v_call: TRBV6-6; clone_size: -; d_call: -
cdr3_aa: CASSPGTGRSAFF; cdr3_nt: TGTGCCAGCAGCCCCGGGACAGGGAGAAGCGCTTTCTTT; j_call: TRBJ1-1; v_call: TRBV7-3; clone_size: once; d_call: TRBD1
cdr3_aa: CATSARLETGIQDF; cdr3_nt: TGTGCCACCAGCGCTAGATTAGAGACAGGGATCCAGGACTTC; j_call: TRBJ2-7; v_call: TRBV15; clone_size: -; d_call: TRBD1
cdr3_aa: CASRGQGGAYEQYF; cdr3_nt: TGTGCCAGCAGAGGACAGGGGGGCGCCTACGAGCAGTACTTC; j_call: TRBJ2-7; v_call: TRBV6-1; clone_size: -; d_call: TRBD1
cdr3_aa: CASSGLNNPGAFF; cdr3_nt: TGTGCCAGCAGCGGACTCAATAACCCTGGGGCTTTCTTT; j_call: TRBJ1-1; v_call: TRBV12-3/TRBV12-4; clone_size: -; d_call: -
cdr3_aa: CASSLGGAQHF; cdr3_nt: TGTGCCAGCAGCTTGGGGGGGGCCCAGCATTTT; j_call: TRBJ1-5; v_call: TRBV7-9; clone_size: once; d_call: -
cdr3_aa: CASSLDRAYTDTQYF; cdr3_nt: TGTGCCAGCAGCTTGGACAGGGCGTATACAGATACGCAGTATTTT; j_call: TRBJ2-3; v_call: TRBV7-9; clone_size: -; d_call: TRBD1
cdr3_aa: CASSSRTGEGETEAFF; cdr3_nt: TGTGCCAGCAGCTCCCGGACAGGGGAAGGTGAGACTGAAGCTTTCTTT; j_call: TRBJ1-1; v_call: TRBV11-3; clone_size: -; d_call: TRBD1
cdr3_aa: CASSEESRSLSQFF; cdr3_nt: TGTGCCAGCAGTGAAGAAAGCAGGTCCCTCTCCCAGTTCTTC; j_call: TRBJ2-1; v_call: TRBV6-1; clone_size: -; d_call: -
cdr3_aa: CASSLTGEQETQYF; cdr3_nt: TGTGCCAGCAGCCTCACGGGGGAGCAAGAGACCCAGTACTTC; j_call: TRBJ2-5; v_call: TRBV28; clone_size: few; d_call: -
cdr3_aa: CASSPQLAEKLFF; cdr3_nt: TGTGCCAGCTCACCCCAATTAGCTGAAAAACTGTTTTTT; j_call: TRBJ1-4; v_call: TRBV18; clone_size: -; d_call: -
cdr3_aa: CASSHALTSANTGELFF; cdr3_nt: TGTGCCAGCAGTCACGCCTTGACTAGCGCGAACACCGGGGAGCTGTTTTTT; j_call: TRBJ2-2; v_call: TRBV2; clone_size: -; d_call: TRBD2
cdr3_aa: CASSQVPGTSGFDEQFF; cdr3_nt: TGCGCCAGCAGCCAAGTGCCCGGGACTAGCGGCTTCGATGAGCAGTTCTTC; j_call: TRBJ2-1; v_call: TRBV4-1; clone_size: once; d_call: TRBD2
cdr3_aa: CASSTGGDQPQHF; cdr3_nt: TGTGCCAGCAGTACAGGGGGGGATCAGCCCCAGCATTTT; j_call: TRBJ1-5; v_call: TRBV12-3/TRBV12-4; clone_size: -; d_call: TRBD1
cdr3_aa: CASSLIAGTTYEQYF; cdr3_nt: TGCGCCAGCAGCTTGATCGCCGGGACAACCTACGAGCAGTACTTC; j_call: TRBJ2-7; v_call: TRBV5-1; clone_size: -; d_call: -
cdr3_aa: CASSLYSQGQGGTEAFF; cdr3_nt: TGTGCCAGCAGCTTATACTCCCAGGGACAGGGGGGCACTGAAGCTTTCTTT; j_call: TRBJ1-1; v_call: TRBV7-6; clone_size: -; d_call: TRBD1
cdr3_aa: CATSEGTSDAGELFF; cdr3_nt: TGTGCCACCAGTGAGGGGACTAGTGATGCCGGGGAGCTGTTTTTT; j_call: TRBJ2-2; v_call: TRBV24-1; clone_size: -; d_call: TRBD2
cdr3_aa: CASSPAGYGTEAFF; cdr3_nt: TGTGCCAGCAGCCCCGCGGGGTATGGCACTGAAGCTTTCTTT; j_call: TRBJ1-1; v_call: TRBV3-1/TRBV3-2; clone_size: -; d_call: -
cdr3_aa: CASASGGNHNYGYTF; cdr3_nt: TGTGCCAGCGCCTCAGGGGGCAATCACAACTATGGCTACACCTTC; j_call: TRBJ1-2; v_call: TRBV9; clone_size: -; d_call: TRBD1
cdr3_aa: CASSPPYQGAGTEAFF; cdr3_nt: TGTGCCAGCTCACCACCTTACCAGGGGGCGGGCACTGAAGCTTTCTTT; j_call: TRBJ1-1; v_call: TRBV18; clone_size: -; d_call: TRBD1
cdr3_aa: CASSPDSDEAFF; cdr3_nt: TGTGCCAGCTCGCCAGACAGTGACGAAGCTTTCTTT; j_call: TRBJ1-1; v_call: TRBV18; clone_size: -; d_call: -
cdr3_aa: CATSDRGGTYNEQFF; cdr3_nt: TGTGCCACCAGTGACCGGGGGGGCACCTACAATGAGCAGTTCTTC; j_call: TRBJ2-1; v_call: TRBV24-1; clone_size: -; d_call: TRBD2
cdr3_aa: CASSTGTESYEQYF; cdr3_nt: TGTGCCAGTAGTACAGGGACAGAGTCCTACGAGCAGTACTTC; j_call: TRBJ2-7; v_call: TRBV19; clone_size: -; d_call: TRBD1
cdr3_aa: CAISETTGGASEQYF; cdr3_nt: TGTGCCATCAGCGAAACGACAGGGGGCGCTTCCGAGCAGTACTTC; j_call: TRBJ2-7; v_call: TRBV10-3; clone_size: -; d_call: TRBD1
cdr3_aa: CASSLGTGSDTQYF; cdr3_nt: TGTGCCAGCAGCTTAGGGACGGGGTCAGATACGCAGTATTTT; j_call: TRBJ2-3; v_call: TRBV11-2; clone_size: few; d_call: -
cdr3_aa: CASSPGTSGYNEQFF; cdr3_nt: TGTGCCAGCAGTCCCGGGACTAGCGGGTACAATGAGCAGTTCTTC; j_call: TRBJ2-1; v_call: TRBV6-5; clone_size: once; d_call: TRBD2
cdr3_aa: CASSPRGAGGLSTDTQYF; cdr3_nt: TGTGCCAGCAGCCCCAGGGGAGCGGGGGGGCTGAGCACAGATACGCAGTATTTT; j_call: TRBJ2-3; v_call: TRBV7-9; clone_size: once; d_call: TRBD2
cdr3_aa: CASSLAPRGSTDTQYF; cdr3_nt: TGCGCCAGCAGCTTGGCCCCGCGGGGGAGCACAGATACGCAGTATTTT; j_call: TRBJ2-3; v_call: TRBV5-1; clone_size: -; d_call: TRBD2
cdr3_aa: CASSFLGQAGNSPLHF; cdr3_nt: TGCGCCAGCAGCTTCTTAGGACAGGCCGGCAATTCACCCCTCCACTTT; j_call: TRBJ1-6; v_call: TRBV5-1; clone_size: once; d_call: TRBD1
cdr3_aa: CASSHKTGGTRF; cdr3_nt: TGTGCCAGCAGCCACAAGACAGGGGGCACCCGCTTC; j_call: TRBJ2-7; v_call: TRBV3-1/TRBV3-2; clone_size: -; d_call: TRBD1
cdr3_aa: CASSLNRRDTQYF; cdr3_nt: TGTGCCAGCAGCCTCAACAGGAGAGATACGCAGTATTTT; j_call: TRBJ2-3; v_call: TRBV14; clone_size: -; d_call: -
cdr3_aa: CASSLVPAGQDNSPLHF; cdr3_nt: TGCGCCAGCAGCCTCGTTCCGGCAGGGCAGGATAATTCACCCCTCCACTTT; j_call: TRBJ1-6; v_call: TRBV5-1; clone_size: once; d_call: -
cdr3_aa: CASSPGLARGTQYF; cdr3_nt: TGTGCCAGCAGCCCTGGACTAGCTCGCGGTACGCAGTATTTT; j_call: TRBJ2-3; v_call: TRBV7-3; clone_size: -; d_call: TRBD2
cdr3_aa: CASSLARGVGTEAFF; cdr3_nt: TGTGCCAGCAGCTTGGCCAGGGGCGTAGGTACTGAAGCTTTCTTT; j_call: TRBJ1-1; v_call: TRBV5-4; clone_size: -; d_call: -
cdr3_aa: CASSYVRGLTEAFF; cdr3_nt: TGTGCCAGCAGTTACGTCAGGGGGCTCACTGAAGCTTTCTTT; j_call: TRBJ1-1; v_call: TRBV6-2/TRBV6-3; clone_size: -; d_call: TRBD1
cdr3_aa: CASSLEAGYEQYF; cdr3_nt: TGCGCCAGCAGCTTGGAGGCAGGCTACGAGCAGTACTTC; j_call: TRBJ2-7; v_call: TRBV5-1; clone_size: -; d_call: -
cdr3_aa: CASRSRGGENIQYF; cdr3_nt: TGTGCCAGCAGATCGCGGGGGGGCGAAAACATTCAGTACTTC; j_call: TRBJ2-4; v_call: TRBV7-9; clone_size: -; d_call: TRBD2
cdr3_aa: CASSQSLQGHYGYTF; cdr3_nt: TGTGCCAGCAGCCAATCATTACAGGGGCACTATGGCTACACCTTC; j_call: TRBJ1-2; v_call: TRBV7-2; clone_size: once; d_call: TRBD1